These T cell receptor beta chains were read from a single sample in a study of T-cell memory formation after mild COVID-19. TCRdb reanalysed the 5' RACE reads using MiXCR and keeps one entry per CDR3 protein. The sample records about 260,000 distinct CDR3 sequences, around 17% being singletons. Source material: PBMCs or a T cell subset sorted from them (not recorded which). The receptors derive from a man younger than 35 who had mild COVID-19 (a few samples of this study predate the infection). Cell type and time point are not known. Both conserved end residues are part of each CDR3. The order of the fields is D gene, clone size, V gene, J gene, CDR3 protein, CDR3 DNA. A D gene is named only where the DNA matches it firmly. A row's size may be missing; if present it is once, few, many or a size class.

>TRBD2|once|TRBV6-6|TRBJ2-2
CASSYRAGGGGELFF
TGTGCCAGCAGTTATAGAGCGGGGGGTGGCGGGGAGCTGTTTTTT
>TRBD2|NA|TRBV11-2|TRBJ2-1
CASSWTSGGAYEQFF
TGTGCCAGCAGCTGGACTAGCGGGGGGGCTTATGAGCAGTTCTTC
>NA|few|TRBV7-6|TRBJ2-2
CASSLGVANTGELFF
TGTGCCAGCAGCTTAGGAGTCGCGAACACCGGGGAGCTGTTTTTT
>NA|NA|TRBV29-1|TRBJ1-2
CSVVETAYGYTF
TGCAGCGTTGTCGAGACCGCTTACGGCTACACCTTC
>TRBD2|few|TRBV14|TRBJ2-5
CASSYERGGYQETQYF
TGTGCCAGCAGCTACGAGCGGGGGGGTTACCAAGAGACCCAGTACTTC
>NA|NA|TRBV5-5|TRBJ2-3
CASSLAVATDTQYF
TGTGCCAGCAGCTTGGCCGTCGCCACAGATACGCAGTATTTT
>TRBD1|few|TRBV9|TRBJ2-4
CASSKQTGGKNIQYF
TGTGCCAGCAGCAAGCAGACAGGGGGGAAAAACATTCAGTACTTC
>NA|few|TRBV5-1|TRBJ2-3
CASSMGWGTADTQYF
TGCGCCAGCAGCATGGGGTGGGGTACCGCAGATACGCAGTATTTT
>NA|NA|TRBV6-2/TRBV6-3|TRBJ1-1
CASRESYTEAFF
TGTGCCAGCAGGGAGAGCTACACTGAAGCTTTCTTT
>NA|NA|TRBV7-2|TRBJ2-3
CASSLRQPGTDTQYF
TGTGCCAGCAGCTTACGACAGCCCGGGACAGATACGCAGTATTTT
>NA|once|TRBV5-5|TRBJ1-1
CASSQDVMGTEAFF
TGTGCCAGCAGCCAGGACGTAATGGGAACTGAAGCTTTCTTT
>TRBD2|NA|TRBV10-3|TRBJ2-1
CAIRSGGGLDEQFF
TGTGCCATCCGTAGCGGGGGAGGACTGGATGAGCAGTTCTTC
>NA|few|TRBV6-6|TRBJ1-1
CASSLYTEAFF
TGTGCCAGCAGTTTGTACACTGAAGCTTTCTTT
>NA|few|TRBV19|TRBJ1-2
CASSTQGYGYTF
TGTGCCAGTAGTACACAGGGCTATGGCTACACCTTC
>TRBD1|NA|TRBV7-2|TRBJ1-1
CASSLRRDRGSAEAFF
TGTGCCAGCAGCTTAAGGCGAGACAGGGGGTCTGCTGAAGCTTTCTTT
>TRBD2|many|TRBV4-1|TRBJ2-3
CASSQGRTSGGAIWDTQYF
TGCGCCAGCAGCCAAGGCCGCACTAGCGGGGGGGCCATTTGGGATACGCAGTATTTT
>NA|NA|TRBV19|TRBJ1-1
CASSLAMNTEAFF
TGTGCCAGTAGCCTAGCCATGAACACTGAAGCTTTCTTT
>TRBD1|NA|TRBV10-3|TRBJ1-1
CAISVGQGNRAAFF
TGTGCCATCAGTGTAGGACAGGGAAACCGGGCAGCTTTCTTT
>NA|few|TRBV20-1|TRBJ1-6
CSARGKDSRSYNSPLHF
TGCAGTGCTAGAGGGAAGGACAGCCGCTCCTATAATTCACCCCTCCACTTT
>TRBD1|NA|TRBV18|TRBJ2-2
CASTNRGENTGELFF
TGTGCCAGCACGAACAGGGGCGAGAACACCGGGGAGCTGTTTTTT
>TRBD1|few|TRBV7-9|TRBJ1-2
CASSLTFPIQGDYGYTF
TGTGCCAGCAGCTTGACTTTTCCTATCCAGGGGGACTATGGCTACACCTTC
>NA|many|TRBV5-1|TRBJ2-5
CASNDRKETQYF
TGCGCCAGCAACGACAGGAAAGAGACCCAGTACTTC
>NA|NA|TRBV3-1|TRBJ2-5
CASRRTWGAETQYF
TGTGCCAGCAGACGAACTTGGGGGGCAGAGACCCAGTACTTC
>NA|NA|TRBV15|TRBJ1-6
CATSGGGGNSPLHF
TGTGCCACCAGCGGCGGAGGGGGTAATTCACCCCTCCACTTT
>NA|NA|TRBV6-6|TRBJ2-5
CASSYSVVKETQYF
TGTGCCAGCAGTTACTCGGTAGTTAAAGAGACCCAGTACTTC
>NA|many|TRBV28|TRBJ2-6
CASSLGNSGANVLTF
TGTGCCAGCAGTTTAGGGAACTCTGGGGCCAACGTCCTGACTTTC
>NA|NA|TRBV28|TRBJ1-1
CASSSGIRPPGPEAFF
TGTGCCAGCAGCTCAGGGATTCGGCCTCCAGGGCCTGAAGCTTTCTTT
>NA|NA|TRBV6-2/TRBV6-3|TRBJ1-1
CASRPGQMNTEAFF
TGTGCCAGCAGACCAGGACAGATGAACACTGAAGCTTTCTTT
>NA|NA|TRBV7-6|TRBJ1-1
CASIGLNTEAFF
TGTGCCAGCATCGGGCTGAACACTGAAGCTTTCTTT
>NA|many|TRBV4-3|TRBJ2-3
CASSQDIGTSSTDTQYF
TGCGCCAGCAGCCAAGATATAGGGACTTCAAGCACAGATACGCAGTATTTT
>NA|NA|TRBV7-2|TRBJ1-2
CASSFPAVGGYTF
TGTGCCAGCAGCTTTCCCGCGGTCGGCGGCTACACCTTC
>NA|few|TRBV6-5|TRBJ1-2
CASSRAPDGYGYTF
TGTGCCAGCAGCCGCGCCCCGGACGGCTATGGCTACACCTTC
>TRBD1|NA|TRBV7-9|TRBJ2-7
CASCYQPGQGSEQYF
TGTGCCAGCTGTTACCAGCCGGGACAGGGCTCCGAGCAGTACTTC
>NA|NA|TRBV20-1|TRBJ1-6
CSARSGDSYNSPLHF
TGCAGTGCTAGGTCGGGGGACTCCTATAATTCACCCCTCCACTTT
>TRBD2|many|TRBV7-6|TRBJ2-5
CASSQRTGGETQYF
TGTGCCAGCAGCCAAAGGACGGGGGGAGAGACCCAGTACTTC
>NA|many|TRBV7-2|TRBJ2-5
CASSPRADPGQTQYF
TGTGCCAGCAGCCCCCGAGCGGACCCAGGGCAGACCCAGTACTTC
>NA|NA|TRBV7-2|TRBJ1-5
CASSLVVSGNQPQHF
TGTGCCAGCAGCTTAGTTGTCTCGGGGAATCAGCCCCAGCATTTT
>NA|NA|TRBV20-1|TRBJ1-1
CSASGYTEAFF
TGCAGTGCTAGTGGGTACACTGAAGCTTTCTTT
>TRBD1|NA|TRBV4-1|TRBJ1-6
CASSQPTRQGRGRNSPLHF
TGCGCCAGCAGCCAGCCGACGAGACAGGGAAGGGGTCGTAATTCACCCCTCCACTTT
>TRBD2|many|TRBV13|TRBJ2-3
CASSLGLAGGTDTQYF
TGTGCCAGCAGCTTAGGCCTAGCGGGGGGCACAGATACGCAGTATTTT
>NA|NA|TRBV20-1|TRBJ1-1
CSAPGNGDTEAFF
TGCAGTGCTCCGGGGAACGGGGACACTGAAGCTTTCTTT
>NA|once|TRBV11-2|TRBJ2-1
CASSDLRYNEQFF
TGTGCCAGCAGCGATCTTCGTTACAATGAGCAGTTCTTC
>NA|NA|TRBV7-9|TRBJ2-4
CASSNSADGQKNIQYF
TGTGCCAGCAGCAACTCCGCGGACGGCCAAAAAAACATTCAGTACTTC
>NA|many|TRBV12-3/TRBV12-4|TRBJ2-5
CASNPGPEETQYF
TGTGCCAGCAACCCGGGACCGGAAGAGACCCAGTACTTC
>TRBD1|few|TRBV4-1|TRBJ2-1
CASRHGTGPPNEQFF
TGCGCCAGCAGACACGGGACAGGCCCTCCTAATGAGCAGTTCTTC
>NA|NA|TRBV4-3|TRBJ2-2
CASSRSGQNTGELFF
TGCGCCAGCAGCCGAAGCGGACAGAACACCGGGGAGCTGTTTTTT
>TRBD1|NA|TRBV4-1|TRBJ2-1
CASSPATGGGNEQFF
TGCGCCAGCAGCCCAGCGACAGGGGGAGGCAATGAGCAGTTCTTC
>NA|NA|TRBV28|TRBJ2-3
CASSQGEGGRVDTQYF
TGTGCCAGCAGCCAGGGGGAGGGAGGGCGAGTAGATACGCAGTATTTT
>NA|few|TRBV7-2|TRBJ1-1
CASSPTILNTEAFF
TGTGCCAGCAGCCCGACTATTCTTAACACTGAAGCTTTCTTT